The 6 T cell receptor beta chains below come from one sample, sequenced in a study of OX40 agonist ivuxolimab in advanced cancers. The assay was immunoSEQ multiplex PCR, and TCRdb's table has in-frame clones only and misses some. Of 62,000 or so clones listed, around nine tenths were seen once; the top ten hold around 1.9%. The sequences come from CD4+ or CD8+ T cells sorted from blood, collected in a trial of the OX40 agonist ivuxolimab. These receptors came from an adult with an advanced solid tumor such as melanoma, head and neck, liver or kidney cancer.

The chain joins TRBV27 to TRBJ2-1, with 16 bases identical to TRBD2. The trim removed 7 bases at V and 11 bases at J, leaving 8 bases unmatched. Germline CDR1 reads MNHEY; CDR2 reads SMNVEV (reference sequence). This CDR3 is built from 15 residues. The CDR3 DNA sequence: TGTGCCAGCATTGGAGGGACTAGCGGGAGGGGGAAGCAGTTCTTC. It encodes CASIGGTSGRGKQFF.

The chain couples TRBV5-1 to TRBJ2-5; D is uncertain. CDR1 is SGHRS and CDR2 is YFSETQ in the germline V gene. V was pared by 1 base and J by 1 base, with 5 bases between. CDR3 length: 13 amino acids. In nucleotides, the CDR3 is TGCGCCAGCAGCTTGACAGTCCAAGAGACCCAGTACTTC. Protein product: CASSLTVQETQYF. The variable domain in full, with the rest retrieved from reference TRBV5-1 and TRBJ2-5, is KAGVTQTPRYLIKTRGQQVTLSCSPISGHRSVSWYQQTPGQGLQFLFEYFSETQRNKGNFPGRFSGRQFSNSRSEMNVSTLELGDSALYLCASSLTVQETQYFGPGTRLLVL.

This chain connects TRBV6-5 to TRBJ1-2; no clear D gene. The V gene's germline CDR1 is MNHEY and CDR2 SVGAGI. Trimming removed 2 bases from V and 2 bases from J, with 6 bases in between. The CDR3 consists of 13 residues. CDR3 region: CASSYERNYGYTF. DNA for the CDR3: TGTGCCAGCAGTTACGAGCGAAACTATGGCTACACCTTC.

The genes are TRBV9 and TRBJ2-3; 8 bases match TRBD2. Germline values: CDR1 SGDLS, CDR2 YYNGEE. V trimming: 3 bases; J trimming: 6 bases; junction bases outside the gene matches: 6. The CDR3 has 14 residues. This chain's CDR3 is CASSALAGPDTQYF. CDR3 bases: TGTGCCAGCAGCGCCCTAGCGGGCCCGGATACGCAGTATTTT.

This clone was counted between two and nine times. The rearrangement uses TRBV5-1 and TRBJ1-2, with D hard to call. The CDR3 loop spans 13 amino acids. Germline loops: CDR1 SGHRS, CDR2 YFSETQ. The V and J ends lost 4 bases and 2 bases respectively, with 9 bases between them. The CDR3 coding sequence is TGCGCCAGCAGCCAGGACGGGAACTATGGCTACACCTTC. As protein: CASSQDGNYGYTF.

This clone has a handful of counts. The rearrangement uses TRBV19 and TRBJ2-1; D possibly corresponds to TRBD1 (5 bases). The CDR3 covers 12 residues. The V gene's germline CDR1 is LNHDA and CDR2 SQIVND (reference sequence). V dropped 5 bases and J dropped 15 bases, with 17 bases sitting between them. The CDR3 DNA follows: TGTGCCAGTAGTGCCAGGGAAGGTAGGGGGTTCTTC. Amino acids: CASSAREGRGFF.